A selection of T cell receptor beta chains follows, all from one sample in a study of T cell clonotyping in hematopoietic cell transplantation. The table came from immunoSEQ multiplex PCR; TCRdb's copy has only in-frame clones and leaves some out. This table has over a thousand clones, roughly 53% appearing once. The sample was PBMCs, taken 180 days after allogeneic stem cell transplant. The receptors were sampled from a male patient aged 45-59 years who had an allogeneic stem cell transplant from an unrelated donor, so T cells may come from the graft donor. Some clones in this sample may be carry-over from other donors' samples. The CDR3 runs from the conserved cysteine through the conserved F or W. D genes are given only for firm matches. Size tells how often a clone was seen (once, few, many) or the class of an expanded clone, and some rows leave it out.

clone_size: .; d_call: .; j_call: TRBJ2-5; v_call: TRBV29-1; cdr3_aa: CSGDRLETQYF; cdr3_nt: TGCAGCGGGGACCGCTTAGAGACCCAGTACTTC
clone_size: .; d_call: .; j_call: TRBJ1-3; v_call: TRBV4-1; cdr3_aa: CASSQDRALSGNTIYF; cdr3_nt: TGCGCCAGCAGCCAAGACAGGGCCCTCTCTGGAAACACCATATATTTT
clone_size: .; d_call: TRBD2; j_call: TRBJ2-7; v_call: TRBV7-9; cdr3_aa: CASTLAGTEQYF; cdr3_nt: TGTGCCAGCACGCTAGCGGGGACCGAGCAGTACTTC
clone_size: few; d_call: TRBD1; j_call: TRBJ2-7; v_call: TRBV13; cdr3_aa: CASSYRQGNYEQYF; cdr3_nt: TGTGCCAGCAGCTACCGACAGGGGAACTACGAGCAGTACTTC
clone_size: .; d_call: .; j_call: TRBJ2-7; v_call: TRBV5-6; cdr3_aa: CASSLGPQESYEQYF; cdr3_nt: TGTGCCAGCAGCTTGGGCCCTCAGGAGTCCTACGAGCAGTACTTC
clone_size: .; d_call: TRBD2; j_call: TRBJ2-1; v_call: TRBV7-3; cdr3_aa: CASSLVLAGDSEQFF; cdr3_nt: TGTGCCAGCAGCTTAGTTCTAGCGGGGGACAGTGAGCAGTTCTTC
clone_size: large; d_call: .; j_call: TRBJ2-1; v_call: TRBV18; cdr3_aa: CASSLEGSPYNEQFF; cdr3_nt: TGTGCCAGCTCACTAGAGGGCTCCCCTTACAATGAGCAGTTCTTC
clone_size: .; d_call: .; j_call: TRBJ2-1; v_call: TRBV9; cdr3_aa: CASSVGGHEQFF; cdr3_nt: TGTGCCAGCAGCGTAGGGGGTCATGAGCAGTTCTTC
clone_size: .; d_call: TRBD1; j_call: TRBJ1-2; v_call: TRBV19; cdr3_aa: CASSIRGQGAAYGYTF; cdr3_nt: TGTGCCAGTAGTATCCGGGGACAGGGGGCTGCTTATGGCTACACCTTC
clone_size: .; d_call: .; j_call: TRBJ1-2; v_call: TRBV30; cdr3_aa: CAWSPGSGVYYGYTF; cdr3_nt: TGTGCCTGGAGTCCCGGGAGCGGTGTTTACTATGGCTACACCTTC
clone_size: .; d_call: .; j_call: TRBJ2-7; v_call: TRBV28; cdr3_aa: CASSSHSEQYF; cdr3_nt: TGTGCCAGCAGTTCCCACTCCGAGCAGTACTTC
clone_size: .; d_call: .; j_call: TRBJ2-5; v_call: TRBV28; cdr3_aa: CASNSQLQETQYF; cdr3_nt: TGTGCCAGCAACTCACAGCTCCAAGAGACCCAGTACTTC
clone_size: once; d_call: TRBD1; j_call: TRBJ1-1; v_call: TRBV7-6; cdr3_aa: CASSLWTGRLSTEAFF; cdr3_nt: TGTGCCAGCAGCTTGTGGACAGGGAGGCTGAGCACTGAAGCTTTCTTT
clone_size: few; d_call: .; j_call: TRBJ2-1; v_call: TRBV9; cdr3_aa: CASSEGGMEQFF; cdr3_nt: TGTGCCAGCAGCGAGGGGGGAATGGAGCAGTTCTTC
clone_size: .; d_call: .; j_call: TRBJ1-5; v_call: TRBV30; cdr3_aa: CAWSVQSNQPQHF; cdr3_nt: TGTGCCTGGAGTGTACAGAGCAATCAGCCCCAGCATTTT
clone_size: .; d_call: .; j_call: TRBJ1-1; v_call: TRBV6-1; cdr3_aa: CATAVAFVGPEAFF; cdr3_nt: TGTGCCACCGCGGTAGCGTTTGTGGGACCTGAAGCTTTCTTT
clone_size: .; d_call: .; j_call: TRBJ2-3; v_call: TRBV30; cdr3_aa: CAWSGAGTDTQYF; cdr3_nt: TGTGCCTGGAGCGGAGCTGGGACAGATACGCAGTATTTT
clone_size: .; d_call: .; j_call: TRBJ1-2; v_call: TRBV15; cdr3_aa: CATSRVGWTDDNYGYTF; cdr3_nt: TGTGCCACCAGCAGAGTAGGGTGGACGGATGATAACTATGGCTACACCTTC
clone_size: .; d_call: TRBD2; j_call: TRBJ2-7; v_call: TRBV5-8; cdr3_aa: CASSSGLAVEQYF; cdr3_nt: TGTGCCAGCAGCTCGGGACTAGCAGTCGAGCAGTACTTC
clone_size: .; d_call: TRBD1; j_call: TRBJ1-6; v_call: TRBV6-5; cdr3_aa: CASSYPTGGNSPLHF; cdr3_nt: TGTGCCAGCAGTTACCCGACAGGGGGTAATTCACCCCTCCACTTT
clone_size: .; d_call: .; j_call: TRBJ1-6; v_call: TRBV7-3; cdr3_aa: CASSAQGVDSPLHF; cdr3_nt: TGTGCCAGCAGCGCCCAGGGTGTGGATTCACCCCTCCACTTT
clone_size: .; d_call: .; j_call: TRBJ1-2; v_call: TRBV29-1; cdr3_aa: CSVGADYGYTF; cdr3_nt: TGCAGCGTTGGGGCGGATTATGGCTACACCTTC
clone_size: few; d_call: .; j_call: TRBJ2-7; v_call: TRBV5-1; cdr3_aa: CASSPQGRGEQYF; cdr3_nt: TGCGCCAGCAGCCCACAGGGGCGGGGAGAGCAGTACTTC
clone_size: .; d_call: .; j_call: TRBJ2-1; v_call: TRBV25-1; cdr3_aa: CASSDLGTSSSYNEQFF; cdr3_nt: TGTGCCAGCAGTGATCTTGGGACATCGAGCTCCTACAATGAGCAGTTCTTC
clone_size: .; d_call: .; j_call: TRBJ2-7; v_call: TRBV7-2; cdr3_aa: CASSLGTAYEQYF; cdr3_nt: TGTGCCAGCAGCTTAGGGACAGCCTACGAGCAGTACTTC
clone_size: few; d_call: .; j_call: TRBJ1-3; v_call: TRBV5-1; cdr3_aa: CASSLDPGGMNTIYF; cdr3_nt: TGCGCCAGCAGCTTGGATCCGGGGGGTATGAACACCATATATTTT
clone_size: .; d_call: .; j_call: TRBJ1-3; v_call: TRBV4-2; cdr3_aa: CASSQDLGGLRSGNTIYF; cdr3_nt: TGTGCCAGCAGCCAAGATTTAGGGGGGCTGAGGTCTGGAAACACCATATATTTT
clone_size: .; d_call: .; j_call: TRBJ2-7; v_call: TRBV7-3; cdr3_aa: CASSFGGGYEQYF; cdr3_nt: TGTGCCAGCAGCTTCGGGGGAGGATATGAGCAGTACTTC
clone_size: .; d_call: .; j_call: TRBJ2-7; v_call: TRBV5-6; cdr3_aa: CASSLTGFERYF; cdr3_nt: TGTGCCAGCAGCTTGACTGGGTTCGAGCGGTACTTC
clone_size: .; d_call: TRBD2; j_call: TRBJ2-1; v_call: TRBV5-6; cdr3_aa: CASSLELANEQFF; cdr3_nt: TGTGCCAGCAGCTTAGAACTAGCGAATGAGCAGTTCTTC
clone_size: large; d_call: .; j_call: TRBJ2-1; v_call: TRBV10-3; cdr3_aa: CAIREGSGNEQFF; cdr3_nt: TGTGCCATCAGAGAAGGGTCGGGCAATGAGCAGTTCTTC
clone_size: .; d_call: .; j_call: TRBJ2-5; v_call: TRBV6-5; cdr3_aa: CASRVRTIQETQYF; cdr3_nt: TGTGCCAGCAGAGTTCGGACTATCCAGGAGACCCAGTACTTC
clone_size: .; d_call: .; j_call: TRBJ2-7; v_call: TRBV2; cdr3_aa: CASNSRPTYEQYF; cdr3_nt: TGTGCCAGCAACAGCAGGCCAACCTACGAGCAGTACTTC
clone_size: few; d_call: .; j_call: TRBJ2-6; v_call: TRBV9; cdr3_aa: CASSLTLTGANVLTF; cdr3_nt: TGTGCCAGCAGCCTGACCCTTACTGGGGCCAACGTCCTGACTTTC
clone_size: few; d_call: TRBD2; j_call: TRBJ2-1; v_call: TRBV19; cdr3_aa: CASIVALAAYNEQFF; cdr3_nt: TGTGCCAGTATAGTTGCACTAGCGGCCTACAATGAGCAGTTCTTC
clone_size: .; d_call: TRBD1; j_call: TRBJ2-7; v_call: TRBV30; cdr3_aa: CAWDRGSYEQYF; cdr3_nt: TGTGCCTGGGACAGGGGGTCCTACGAGCAGTACTTC
clone_size: .; d_call: .; j_call: TRBJ1-6; v_call: TRBV25-1; cdr3_aa: CASREQGGHSPLHF; cdr3_nt: TGTGCCAGCAGGGAACAGGGAGGCCATTCACCCCTCCACTTT
clone_size: .; d_call: .; j_call: TRBJ2-7; v_call: TRBV4-2; cdr3_aa: CASSPGTLGEQYF; cdr3_nt: TGTGCCAGCAGCCCTGGGACCTTGGGGGAGCAGTACTTC
clone_size: .; d_call: .; j_call: TRBJ1-4; v_call: TRBV7-3; cdr3_aa: CASSRGSGEKLFF; cdr3_nt: TGTGCCAGCAGCCGTGGAAGCGGTGAAAAACTGTTTTTT
clone_size: .; d_call: TRBD1; j_call: TRBJ2-1; v_call: TRBV13; cdr3_aa: CASSFRTGNYNEQFF; cdr3_nt: TGTGCCAGCAGCTTCAGGACAGGGAATTACAATGAGCAGTTCTTC